The sequence of this TCR beta chain was determined in a study of blood T cell repertoires in COVID-19. About the study: The cDNA or gDNA used as material had been derived from T cells, B-cell-depleted T cells, or PBMCs.

Only one count was recorded for this clone. The ends were cut back, 2 bases at V and 2 bases at J, with 10 bases in the middle. The V gene's germline CDR1 is KGHSH and CDR2 LQKENI. CDR3 length equals 14 residues. How the authors handled the data: Amplification of reference gene primers was used by the study to estimate nucleated cell counts. TCRdb's table, derived via immunoSEQ multiplex PCR, lists solely in-frame clones and lacks some. For V, J and clone size, that table is used; D and trimming come from the DNA. The sample has about 190,000 clones; almost 90% are singletons. The sequence derives from a man in his fifties with acute or convalescent COVID-19. This chain joins TRBV18 and TRBJ2-7; perhaps TRBD2 as D (6 bases). The sequencing input was peripheral blood. CDR3 nucleotide sequence: TGTGCCAGCTCACCAGGCGGGGTCCCCTACGAGCAGTACGTC. It translates to CASSPGGVPYEQYV.